This TCR beta chain was captured in a study of T cell clusters in autoimmune cytopenias. TRB was amplified by touch-down multiplex PCR, primer pools A and B combined. From its re-call of the multiplex PCR reads, TCRdb lists each CDR3 protein once, without DNA. In all, the sample yields 8,800 or so distinct CDR3 sequences. Each sample's input was 250 ng genomic DNA, 30,000 to 45,000 genome equivalents. Overall study results and limits: TRB repertoire shifts in secondary cytopenia and chronic lymphocytic leukemia mostly reflected lymphoma, not autoimmunity.

The CDR3 has 15 residues. Germline-derived CDR1 and CDR2 are LNHDA and SQIVND (reference sequence). In terms of frequency, this clonotype is medium-sized. Its antigen is unidentified. V usage is TRBV19 and J usage is TRBJ2-7; checking the TCRdb D call of TRBD1 is not possible without DNA. The sequence derives from a human donor with an autoimmune cytopenia or autoimmune hepatitis (not recorded which). The specimen sequenced was peripheral blood. The CDR3 spells CASVPRGGGYYEQYF. The variable domain in full, completed from reference TRBV19 and TRBJ2-7, reads DGGITQSPKYLFRKEGQNVTLSCEQNLNHDAMYWYRQDPGQGLRLIYYSQIVNDFQKGDIAEGYSVSREKKESFPLTVTSAQKNPTAFYLCASVPRGGGYYEQYFGPGTRLTVT.